This TCR beta chain was recorded in a study of cytotoxic CD8 clonotypes in ibrutinib-treated CLL. Germline V gives CDR1 SGHVS, CDR2 FNYEAQ. V lost 4 bases and J lost 9; bases outside the gene matches: 5. This CDR3 is built from 13 residues. Using immunoSEQ multiplex PCR, the repertoire was profiled, and TCRdb retains in-frame clones only, with some absent. The data contain over 110,000 clones, 91% of them singletons. Specimen: PBMCs, collected after 12 months of ibrutinib treatment. The origin of this receptor is a human donor with chronic lymphocytic leukemia. The chain uses TRBV7-6 and TRBJ2-1, with TRBD1 matching 8 bases. The CDR3 here is CASSSYRGAEQFF. The CDR3 nucleotides read TGTGCCAGCAGCTCATACAGGGGGGCTGAGCAGTTCTTC.